This T cell receptor beta chain originates from a study of T cells in Graves' hyperthyroidism and ophthalmopathy. Overall study: Staff took peripheral blood when the initial diagnosis was made, before any treatment began.

It was RNA transcripts that yielded the amplified TCR beta CDR3 regions. A set of HTBI primers served as the primers for a first-round RT-PCR of the TCR CDR3. TCRdb redid the calling of the multiplex PCR reads with MiXCR, one entry per CDR3 protein. The data show around 450,000 distinct CDR3 sequences, with less than 20% seen just once and roughly 8% held by the top ten. Exclusion of a patient resulted from uncontrolled infection, other autoimmune disease, pregnancy or lactation. The diagnostic basis comprised clinical symptoms, serum thyroxine and TRAb, thyroid ultrasound and orbital computed tomography. This clonotype showed up many times. The germline V gene encodes CDR1 SGHTA and CDR2 FQGNSA. This CDR3 contains 13 residues. V was shortened by 8 bases and J by 7 bases, with 14 bases between the two germline ends.

Material for sequencing was blood. The clonotype was recovered from a woman under 30 with Graves' hyperthyroidism. This chain uses TRBV7-2 with TRBJ2-2; tentatively, D is TRBD2 (6 bases). CDR3 in DNA: TGTGCCAGCGGGTCGGTGGAGGGCGGGGAGCTGTTTTTT. This encodes CASGSVEGGELFF. The variable domain in full, completed from reference TRBV7-2 and TRBJ2-2, reads GAGVSQSPSNKVTEKGKDVELRCDPISGHTALYWYRQSLGQGLEFLIYFQGNSAPDKSGLPSDRFSAERTGGSVSTLTIQRTQQEDSAVYLCASGSVEGGELFFGEGSRLTVL.